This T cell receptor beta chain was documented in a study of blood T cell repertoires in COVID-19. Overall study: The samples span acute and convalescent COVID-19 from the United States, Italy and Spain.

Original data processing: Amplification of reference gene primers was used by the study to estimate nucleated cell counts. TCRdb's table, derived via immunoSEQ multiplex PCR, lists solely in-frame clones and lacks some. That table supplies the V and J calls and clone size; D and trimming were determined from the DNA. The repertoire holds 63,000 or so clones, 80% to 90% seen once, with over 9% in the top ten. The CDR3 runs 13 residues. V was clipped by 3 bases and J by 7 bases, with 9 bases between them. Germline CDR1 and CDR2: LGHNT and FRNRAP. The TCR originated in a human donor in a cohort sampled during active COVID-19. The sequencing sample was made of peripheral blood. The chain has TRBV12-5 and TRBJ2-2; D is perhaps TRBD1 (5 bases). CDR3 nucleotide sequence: TGTGCTAGTGGTTTAGACAGTTACGGGGAGCTGTTTTTT. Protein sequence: CASGLDSYGELFF.